Following are 15 T cell receptor beta chains from one sample sequenced in a study of T cell repertoires in cytomegalovirus infection. From the reads, TCRdb called clonotypes with MiXCR, one entry per CDR3 protein. Of roughly 500,000 distinct CDR3 sequences detected, 30% to 40% appear once; the ten largest clones hold 15% to 20%. These receptors have no identified antigens. The input for sequencing was cultured PBMCs, taken from culture after CMV antigen stimulation. Receptors originate from a human donor in good health (CMV status not recorded). Some clones in this sample may be carry-over from other donors' samples.

The chain uses TRBV10-1 and TRBJ1-2; D is undetermined. CDR1 is WNHNN, CDR2 SYGVQD, per germline (reference sequence). The V end was cut by 3 bases, the J end by 4 bases, with 15 bases between. This CDR3 contains 15 residues. In nucleotides, the CDR3 is TGCGCCAGCAGTGATAAGGGAGGAGGTAGCTATGGCTACACCTTC. This sequence encodes CASSDKGGGSYGYTF.

The chain has TRBV7-9 and TRBJ1-1; maybe TRBD1 (6 bases). V was clipped by 1 base and J by 0 bases, with 15 bases between them. From germline, CDR1 is SEHNR and CDR2 FQNEAQ (reference sequence). The CDR3 is 17 residues long. The CDR3 sequence: CASSLVRGGHLNTEAFF. CDR3 DNA: TGTGCCAGCAGCTTAGTAAGGGGGGGACATTTGAACACTGAAGCTTTCTTT.

J is TRBJ1-5 and V is TRBV19; D unresolved. Germline V CDR1 and CDR2: LNHDA, SQIVND (reference sequence). Trimming took 5 bases from V and 2 from J, leaving 13 bases between them. The CDR3 runs 15 residues. The CDR3 DNA is TGTGCCAGTAGTTGGGCAGCCCTTGGCAATCAGCCCCAGCATTTT. It codes for CASSWAALGNQPQHF.

The rearrangement joins TRBV7-2 to TRBJ2-7; D might be TRBD1 (6 bases). The length of the CDR3 is 14 residues. Germline CDR1 and CDR2: SGHTA and FQGNSA. V was clipped by 1 base and J by 9 bases, with 16 bases between them. CDR3 DNA sequence: TGTGCCAGCAGCTTAGGGGGGCTGGCCTCGGGGCAGTACGTC. Translated: CASSLGGLASGQYV.

V and J are TRBV20-1 and TRBJ2-2; the match to TRBD2 covers 7 bases. The length of the CDR3 is 14 residues. CDR1 is DFQATT, CDR2 SNEGSKA, per germline (reference sequence). V lost 3 bases to trimming and J lost 5 bases; unmatched junction nucleotides: 6. The DNA of the CDR3 is TGCAGTGCTAGGCGGACTAGAGATACCGGGGAGCTGTTTTTT. It specifies CSARRTRDTGELFF.

The rearrangement uses TRBV7-2 and TRBJ2-1, with D perhaps TRBD1 (5 bases). CDR3 length: 14 amino acids. Germline loops: CDR1 SGHTA, CDR2 FQGNSA. The V and J ends lost 5 bases and 5 bases respectively, with 13 bases between them. CDR3 DNA: TGTGCCAGCAGCCCATTATGGGGCAACAATGAGCAGTTCTTC. Translated, it gives CASSPLWGNNEQFF.

This clonotype was picked up a small number of times. The chain employs TRBV27 and TRBJ2-7, with 11 bases aligning to TRBD1. After removal of 8 bases from V and 4 bases from J, the junction contained 1 base not matched to a gene. The germline CDR1 and CDR2 sequences are MNHEY and SMNVEV (reference sequence). The length of the CDR3 is 12 residues. Here the CDR3 reads CASGTGGYEQYV. Here the CDR3 DNA reads TGTGCCAGCGGGACAGGGGGTTACGAGCAGTACGTC.

This chain joins TRBV12-3 or TRBV12-4 and TRBJ1-2; D gene uncertain. The V gene lost 5 bases and the J gene lost 4 bases, with 11 bases spanning the gap. This CDR3 spans 13 amino acids. CDR3 residues: CASSRTEIYGYTF. CDR3 nucleotides: TGTGCCAGCAGTCGGACGGAAATCTATGGCTACACCTTC.

J is TRBJ1-3 and V is TRBV14; no definite D call. Trimming took 0 bases from V and 8 from J, leaving 17 bases between them. The germline V gene encodes CDR1 SGHDN and CDR2 FVKESK. The CDR3 has 16 residues. The CDR3 loop is CASSQDPRFPLDTIYF. The CDR3 DNA follows: TGTGCCAGCAGCCAAGATCCGCGCTTCCCGCTTGACACCATATATTTT.

The chain joins TRBV10-3 to TRBJ2-5; TRBD2 is a possible D gene (5 bases). The CDR3 consists of 14 residues. Germline V gene data show CDR1 as ENHRY and CDR2 as SYGVKD. The V end was cut by 2 bases, the J end by 1 base, with 8 bases between. Written as DNA, the CDR3 is TGTGCCATCAGTGAGCGGGGAACCCAAGAGACCCAGTACTTC. It translates to CAISERGTQETQYF.

V usage is TRBV7-9 and J usage is TRBJ2-6; 7 bases are shared with TRBD1. Per the germline V gene, CDR1 is SEHNR and CDR2 is FQNEAQ (reference sequence). The CDR3 consists of 14 residues. CDR3 amino acids: CGGQSLSGANVLTF. The CDR3 nucleotides read TGTGGGGGACAGAGCCTCTCTGGGGCCAACGTCCTGACTTTC.

The rearrangement joins TRBV11-2 to TRBJ2-5, with D tentatively TRBD2 (5 bases). The CDR3 is 15 amino acids. Between the trimmed V and J ends, which lost 2 bases and 2 bases, there was a span of 12 bases. CDR1 is SGHAT and CDR2 is FQNNGV in the germline V gene. In DNA, the CDR3 is TGTGCCAGCAGCTTACTCCGAGGCGGGCAAGAGACCCAGTACTTC. It codes for CASSLLRGGQETQYF.

This clonotype appeared a few times. In nucleotides, the CDR3 is TGTGCCAGTAGTATGGTCGGCAATGAGCAGTTCTTC. As protein: CASSMVGNEQFF. V and J are TRBV19 and TRBJ2-1; no clear D gene. The CDR3 runs 12 residues. Trimming pared 3 bases from V and 6 bases from J, leaving 6 bases between. CDR1 and CDR2 from the germline V gene are LNHDA and SQIVND (reference sequence).

The V gene is TRBV7-6, the J gene TRBJ2-3; 7 nucleotides match TRBD1. The V gene's germline CDR1 is SGHVS and CDR2 FNYEAQ. The length of the CDR3 is 16 residues. With 0 bases clipped from V and 2 bases from J, the junction kept 5 bases outside the gene matches. CDR3 bases: TGTGCCAGCAGCTTAGCCCTGGGACAGCACACAGATACGCAGTATTTT. Protein: CASSLALGQHTDTQYF.

This clonotype has ten or more counts. The chain combines TRBV28 with TRBJ1-1; no reliable D call. The CDR3 extends over 15 amino acids. Germline V gene data show CDR1 as MDHEN and CDR2 as SYDVKM. Trimming stripped 7 bases from V and 6 bases from J, with 21 bases between. The CDR3 loop is CASIRSGGYVSEAFF. The CDR3 coding sequence is TGTGCCAGCATCCGATCCGGAGGGTATGTATCTGAAGCTTTCTTT. Complete variable domain (other parts from reference TRBV28 and TRBJ1-1): DVKVTQSSRYLVKRTGEKVFLECVQDMDHENMFWYRQDPGLGLRLIYFSYDVKMKEKGDIPEGYSVSREKKERFSLILESASTNQTSMYLCASIRSGGYVSEAFFGQGTRLTVV.